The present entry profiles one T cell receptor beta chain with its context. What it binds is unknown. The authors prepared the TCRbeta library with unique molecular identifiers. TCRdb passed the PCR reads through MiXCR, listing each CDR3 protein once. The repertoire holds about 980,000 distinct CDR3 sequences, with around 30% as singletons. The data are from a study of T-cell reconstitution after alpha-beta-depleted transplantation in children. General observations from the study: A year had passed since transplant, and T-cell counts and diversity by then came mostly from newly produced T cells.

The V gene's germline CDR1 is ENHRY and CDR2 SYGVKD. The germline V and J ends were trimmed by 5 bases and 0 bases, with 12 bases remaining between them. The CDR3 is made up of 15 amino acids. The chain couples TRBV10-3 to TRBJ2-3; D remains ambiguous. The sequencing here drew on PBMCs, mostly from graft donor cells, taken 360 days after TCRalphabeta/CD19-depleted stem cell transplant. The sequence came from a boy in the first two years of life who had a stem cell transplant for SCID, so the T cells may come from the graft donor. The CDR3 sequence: CAISLQSASTDTQYF. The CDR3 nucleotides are TGTGCCATCAGTTTACAATCTGCTAGCACAGATACGCAGTATTTT.